The rows below give T cell receptor beta chains drawn from one sample of a study of T cell repertoires in cytomegalovirus infection. TCRdb fed the reads into MiXCR, producing one record per CDR3 protein. The repertoire holds some 180,000 distinct CDR3 sequences, with about 15% as singletons. Sequenced sample: CD8+ T cells from PBMCs. These receptors came from a human donor in good health (CMV status not recorded). Some clones in this sample may be carry-over from other donors' samples. Each CDR3 is given with its conserved first and last residue. Each record gives: V gene, clone size, D gene, J gene, CDR3 DNA, CDR3 protein. D genes are given only for firm matches. Size is stated for part of the rows, as once, few or many counts, or as a class when the clone is expanded.

v_call: TRBV12-3/TRBV12-4
clone_size: few
d_call: NA
j_call: TRBJ1-1
cdr3_nt: TGTGCCAGCAGTTTAGGGGGTACTAACGCTGAAGCTTTCTTT
cdr3_aa: CASSLGGTNAEAFF

v_call: TRBV7-3
clone_size: few
d_call: TRBD1
j_call: TRBJ2-5
cdr3_nt: TGTGCCAGCAGCCTCGGACAGGACGGGACCCAGTACTTC
cdr3_aa: CASSLGQDGTQYF

v_call: TRBV2
clone_size: few
d_call: NA
j_call: TRBJ2-7
cdr3_nt: TGTGCCAGCCTAATTACCCGCCTCCGGGACCGATCCTACGAGCAGTACTTC
cdr3_aa: CASLITRLRDRSYEQYF

v_call: TRBV6-2/TRBV6-3
clone_size: NA
d_call: NA
j_call: TRBJ2-1
cdr3_nt: TGTGCCAGCAGCCTCGAGGACAGTTCCTACAATGAGCAGTTCTTC
cdr3_aa: CASSLEDSSYNEQFF

v_call: TRBV7-6
clone_size: NA
d_call: NA
j_call: TRBJ1-2
cdr3_nt: TGTGCCAGCAGCTTTCGTGAGGGGAATGGCTACACCTTC
cdr3_aa: CASSFREGNGYTF

v_call: TRBV29-1
clone_size: few
d_call: TRBD2
j_call: TRBJ2-7
cdr3_nt: TGCAGCGCCCATCTCACGACTGGGGGGGTTGGCGAGCAGTACTTC
cdr3_aa: CSAHLTTGGVGEQYF

v_call: TRBV7-2
clone_size: few
d_call: TRBD2
j_call: TRBJ2-2
cdr3_nt: TGTGCCAGCAGCTTAGCTCCCTTTTTTAAGACTAGCGGGGCGAACACCGGGGAGCTGTTTTTT
cdr3_aa: CASSLAPFFKTSGANTGELFF

v_call: TRBV12-3/TRBV12-4
clone_size: NA
d_call: NA
j_call: TRBJ2-5
cdr3_nt: TGTGCCAGCAACCCGACAGGTACAGAGACCCAGTACTTC
cdr3_aa: CASNPTGTETQYF

v_call: TRBV29-1
clone_size: few
d_call: NA
j_call: TRBJ1-2
cdr3_nt: TGCAGCGTTGAACCGCAGGGTGCTAACTATGGCTACACCTTC
cdr3_aa: CSVEPQGANYGYTF

v_call: TRBV4-1
clone_size: NA
d_call: NA
j_call: TRBJ2-7
cdr3_nt: TGCGCCAGCAGCTCCCGGAAGGGACAAGATACATACGAGCAGTACTTC
cdr3_aa: CASSSRKGQDTYEQYF

v_call: TRBV15
clone_size: NA
d_call: NA
j_call: TRBJ1-5
cdr3_nt: TGTGCCACCAGCAGAGATGCCTTTGGGCAGCCCCAGCATTTT
cdr3_aa: CATSRDAFGQPQHF

v_call: TRBV5-6
clone_size: NA
d_call: NA
j_call: TRBJ2-3
cdr3_nt: TGTGCCAGCAGCTCGGGACATCTGGATACGCAGTATTTT
cdr3_aa: CASSSGHLDTQYF

v_call: TRBV6-5
clone_size: NA
d_call: NA
j_call: TRBJ1-1
cdr3_nt: TGTGCCACCAGGGTAATGACTGAAGCTTTCTTT
cdr3_aa: CATRVMTEAFF

v_call: TRBV28
clone_size: NA
d_call: NA
j_call: TRBJ1-2
cdr3_nt: TGTGCCAGCTGGGGACGGGTAAACTATGGCTACACCTTC
cdr3_aa: CASWGRVNYGYTF

v_call: TRBV6-6
clone_size: NA
d_call: NA
j_call: TRBJ2-7
cdr3_nt: TGTGCCAGCACTACACAGTGGGGGGAAACCTACGAGCAGTACTTC
cdr3_aa: CASTTQWGETYEQYF

v_call: TRBV10-3
clone_size: NA
d_call: NA
j_call: TRBJ2-5
cdr3_nt: TGTGCCATCAGTGAGATTGCCGGGCAGAAGGAGGAGACCCAGTACTTC
cdr3_aa: CAISEIAGQKEETQYF

v_call: TRBV11-2
clone_size: NA
d_call: TRBD1
j_call: TRBJ2-1
cdr3_nt: TGTGCCAGCAGCTTTGGGACAGGGAACTTCAACAATGAGCAGTTCTTC
cdr3_aa: CASSFGTGNFNNEQFF

v_call: TRBV7-6
clone_size: few
d_call: NA
j_call: TRBJ2-7
cdr3_nt: TGTGCCAGCAGCACTGGGACGGAGTACGAGCAGTACTTC
cdr3_aa: CASSTGTEYEQYF

v_call: TRBV11-2
clone_size: NA
d_call: NA
j_call: TRBJ2-7
cdr3_nt: TGTGCCAGCAGCTTAGACAGGGCAAGGGTCTACGAGCAGTACTTC
cdr3_aa: CASSLDRARVYEQYF

v_call: TRBV4-1
clone_size: few
d_call: NA
j_call: TRBJ1-1
cdr3_nt: TGCGCCAGCAGCCAAATGGACGGGTACACTGAAGCTTTCTTT
cdr3_aa: CASSQMDGYTEAFF

v_call: TRBV4-3
clone_size: few
d_call: TRBD1
j_call: TRBJ1-5
cdr3_nt: TGCGCCAGCAGCCCCCGAGCAGGGGGACAGCCCCAGCATTTT
cdr3_aa: CASSPRAGGQPQHF

v_call: TRBV7-9
clone_size: few
d_call: NA
j_call: TRBJ2-3
cdr3_nt: TGTGCCAGCAGCAAGAGGGCGGGGACCAACACAGATACGCAGTATTTT
cdr3_aa: CASSKRAGTNTDTQYF

v_call: TRBV6-2/TRBV6-3
clone_size: NA
d_call: TRBD1
j_call: TRBJ2-3
cdr3_nt: TGTGCCAGCAGTTATGGGACAGGCAGCACAGATACGCAGTATTTT
cdr3_aa: CASSYGTGSTDTQYF

v_call: TRBV2
clone_size: NA
d_call: NA
j_call: TRBJ1-2
cdr3_nt: TGTGCCAGCAGCGATCAAACCGGGACGGATTATGGCTACACCTTC
cdr3_aa: CASSDQTGTDYGYTF

v_call: TRBV28
clone_size: NA
d_call: NA
j_call: TRBJ2-1
cdr3_nt: TGTGCCAGCAGTACCCGCCGACTAGTTACGGATGAGCAGTTCTTC
cdr3_aa: CASSTRRLVTDEQFF

v_call: TRBV7-2
clone_size: many
d_call: NA
j_call: TRBJ2-7
cdr3_nt: TGTGCCAGCAGCTCCAGCCTCGGATCCTACGAGCAGTACTTC
cdr3_aa: CASSSSLGSYEQYF

v_call: TRBV7-2
clone_size: few
d_call: NA
j_call: TRBJ1-6
cdr3_nt: TGTGCCAGCAGCTTAATAGTAAGGGCCGGGAATTCACCCCTCCACTTT
cdr3_aa: CASSLIVRAGNSPLHF

v_call: TRBV7-2
clone_size: NA
d_call: NA
j_call: TRBJ2-3
cdr3_nt: TGTGCCAGCAGGGAATACACAGATACGCAGTATTTT
cdr3_aa: CASREYTDTQYF

v_call: TRBV28
clone_size: few
d_call: TRBD1
j_call: TRBJ1-4
cdr3_nt: TGTGCCAGCAGCCTTAGACAGGGGGCAAATGAAAAACTGTTTTTT
cdr3_aa: CASSLRQGANEKLFF

v_call: TRBV6-2/TRBV6-3
clone_size: NA
d_call: TRBD1
j_call: TRBJ1-1
cdr3_nt: TGTGCCACTAAGGGCCTCTCGGGACAGGGTTCGAGGATGAACACTGAAGCTTTCTTT
cdr3_aa: CATKGLSGQGSRMNTEAFF

v_call: TRBV7-9
clone_size: NA
d_call: NA
j_call: TRBJ2-1
cdr3_nt: TGTGCCAGCAGCGAATCCGGGACTCTCTCCTACAATGAGCAGTTCTTC
cdr3_aa: CASSESGTLSYNEQFF

v_call: TRBV6-5
clone_size: NA
d_call: NA
j_call: TRBJ1-2
cdr3_nt: TGTGCCAGCAGTTACCAGGGTGGCTACACCTTC
cdr3_aa: CASSYQGGYTF

v_call: TRBV5-5
clone_size: few
d_call: NA
j_call: TRBJ2-3
cdr3_nt: TGTGCCAGCAGCTTGGAGACCCCCCGGGGCACAGATACGCAGTATTTT
cdr3_aa: CASSLETPRGTDTQYF

v_call: TRBV7-9
clone_size: NA
d_call: NA
j_call: TRBJ1-4
cdr3_nt: TGTGCCAGCAGAATACAGGGAACTAATGAAAAACTGTTTTTT
cdr3_aa: CASRIQGTNEKLFF

v_call: TRBV7-2
clone_size: NA
d_call: NA
j_call: TRBJ2-3
cdr3_nt: TGTGCCAGCAGCTTTTATCCCAGCATGGGTGGCACAGATACGCAGTATTTT
cdr3_aa: CASSFYPSMGGTDTQYF